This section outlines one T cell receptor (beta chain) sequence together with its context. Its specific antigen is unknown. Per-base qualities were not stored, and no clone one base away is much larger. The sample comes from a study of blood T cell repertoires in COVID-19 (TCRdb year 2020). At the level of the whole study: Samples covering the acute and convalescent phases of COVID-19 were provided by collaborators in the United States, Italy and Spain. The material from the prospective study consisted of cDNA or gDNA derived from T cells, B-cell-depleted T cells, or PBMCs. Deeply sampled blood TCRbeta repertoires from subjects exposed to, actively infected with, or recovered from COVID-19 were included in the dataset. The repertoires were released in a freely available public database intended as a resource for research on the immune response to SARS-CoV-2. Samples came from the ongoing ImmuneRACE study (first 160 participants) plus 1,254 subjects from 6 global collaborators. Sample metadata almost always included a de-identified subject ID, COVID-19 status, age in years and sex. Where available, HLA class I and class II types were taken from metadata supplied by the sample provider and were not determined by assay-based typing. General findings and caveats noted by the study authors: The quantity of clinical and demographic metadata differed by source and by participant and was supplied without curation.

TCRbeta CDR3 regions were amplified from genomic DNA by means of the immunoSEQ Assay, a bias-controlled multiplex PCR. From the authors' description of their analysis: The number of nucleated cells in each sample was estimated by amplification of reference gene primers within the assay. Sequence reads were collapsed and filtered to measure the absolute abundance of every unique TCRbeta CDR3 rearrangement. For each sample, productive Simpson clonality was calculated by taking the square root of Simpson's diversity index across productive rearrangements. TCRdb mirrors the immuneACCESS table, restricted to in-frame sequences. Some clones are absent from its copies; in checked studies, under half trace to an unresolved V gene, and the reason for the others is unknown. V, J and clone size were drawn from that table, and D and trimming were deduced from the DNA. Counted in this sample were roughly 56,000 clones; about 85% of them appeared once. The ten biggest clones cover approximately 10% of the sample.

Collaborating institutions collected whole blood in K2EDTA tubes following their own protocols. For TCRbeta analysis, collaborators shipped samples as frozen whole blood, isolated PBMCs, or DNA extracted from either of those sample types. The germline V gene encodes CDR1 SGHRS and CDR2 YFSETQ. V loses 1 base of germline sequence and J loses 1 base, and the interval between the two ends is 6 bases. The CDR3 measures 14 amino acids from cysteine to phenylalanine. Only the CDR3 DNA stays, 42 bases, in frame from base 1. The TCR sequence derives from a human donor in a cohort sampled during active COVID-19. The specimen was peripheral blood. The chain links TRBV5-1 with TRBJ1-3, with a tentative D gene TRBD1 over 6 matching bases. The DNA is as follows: TGCGCCAGCAGCTTGACAGGGTCTGGAAACACCATATATTTT. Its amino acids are CASSLTGSGNTIYF.